This record concerns one T cell receptor beta chain sequence. The antigen is unknown. The data derive from a study of CD8+ T cells in alopecia areata. About the research overall: It was oral tofacitinib, at 5 to 10 mg twice daily, that treated patients received.

The treatment is: oral pan-JAK inhibitor, 5-10 mg twice daily. The investigators collected lesional scalp punch biopsies and peripheral blood from alopecia areata patients. Whole-study results and caveats: Many expanded lesional clones persisted in scalp and blood during tofacitinib treatment. Significant decreases in scalp clonality and expanded CD8+ clones followed tofacitinib treatment.

The germline CDR1 and CDR2 sequences are SQVTM and ANQGSEA. The J segment lost 1 base and the V segment lost 6 bases, leaving 4 bases of the junction unmatched. The length of the CDR3 is 13 residues. RNA, once extracted, was reverse transcribed into cDNA for use as the sequencing template. Method: immunoSEQ multiplex PCR; TCRdb's copy keeps in-frame clones and lacks some. The table lists 180,000 or so clones, roughly 64% of them singletons. The chain combines TRBV29-1 with TRBJ1-1; 8 bases map to TRBD1. This clonotype was sampled from a human donor with alopecia areata. The sequencing here drew on CD4+ T cells sorted from blood, taken at week 24, from a patient treated with tofacitinib. This CDR3 is CSVMGQANTEAFF. The CDR3, as DNA: TGCAGCGTCATGGGACAGGCGAACACTGAAGCTTTCTTT.